What follows are 7 T cell receptor beta chains derived from one specimen sequenced in a study of T cell changes during pregnancy in multiple sclerosis. Assay: immunoSEQ multiplex PCR; the TCRdb copy retains only in-frame clones and omits some. The table lists some 40,000 clones, 90% of them singletons. The material sequenced was peripheral blood, taken in the second trimester of pregnancy. The receptors were sampled from a female donor in good health, enrolled as a control in a pregnancy study.

On this clone itself: The identical CDR3 is also encoded by other nucleotide sequences in the sample. This chain joins TRBV5-5 and TRBJ1-1; D is possibly TRBD1 (5 bases). The ends were cut back, 0 bases at V and 3 bases at J, with 12 bases in the middle. The V gene's germline CDR1 is SGHKS and CDR2 YYEKEE (reference sequence). The CDR3 length is 15 residues. Written as DNA, the CDR3 is TGTGCCAGCAGCTTGGTGCAGGGCCGATACACTGAAGCTTTCTTT. This gives the protein CASSLVQGRYTEAFF.

This chain connects TRBV7-9 to TRBJ1-2; 9 bases map to TRBD1. CDR1 SEHNR and CDR2 FQNEAQ come from the germline V gene (reference sequence). The trim removed 7 bases at V and 3 bases at J, leaving 9 bases unmatched. There are 15 residues in the CDR3. DNA for the CDR3: TGTGCCAGCACCTACACAGGGGGCGCCGACTATGGCTACACCTTC. Amino acid sequence: CASTYTGGADYGYTF.

The chain has TRBV5-6 and TRBJ2-3, with 10 bases aligning to TRBD2. This CDR3 is built from 15 residues. Per the germline V gene, CDR1 is SGHDT and CDR2 is YYEEEE. With V trimmed by 2 bases and J by 3 bases, 3 bases remained unmatched. The CDR3 DNA reads as TGTGCCAGCAGCTTAGCGGGGGGGCCTACAGATACGCAGTATTTT. Protein: CASSLAGGPTDTQYF.

With respect to this clone: The junction does not match germline at one end; this may be a read error. This sample also contains other DNA sequences that code for the same CDR3. This chain links TRBV5-1 with TRBJ1-4, with TRBD1 identical over 8 bases. The CDR3 length is 12 residues. Germline lookup yields CDR1 SGHRS and CDR2 YFSETQ. The CDR3 bases are TGCGCCAGCAGACCAGGACAGGGCGAACTGTTCTTT. Its translation is CASRPGQGELFF.

The V call is TRBV12-5, the J call TRBJ1-4; D perhaps matches TRBD1 (5 bases). The CDR3 spans 13 residues. Germline loops: CDR1 LGHNT, CDR2 FRNRAP. Trimming took 4 bases from V and 8 from J, leaving 11 bases between them. The CDR3 loop is CASGSTRGEKLFF. DNA of the CDR3: TGTGCTAGTGGTTCCACAAGGGGCGAAAAACTGTTTTTT.

The V gene is TRBV9, the J gene TRBJ1-1, with a tentative D call TRBD1 (6 bases). The CDR3 totals 14 residues. Trimming pared 2 bases from V and 0 bases from J, leaving 8 bases between. In germline, CDR1 is SGDLS, CDR2 YYNGEE. The CDR3 coding sequence is TGTGCCAGCAGCGTGGACAGTTTGAACACTGAAGCTTTCTTT. Residues: CASSVDSLNTEAFF.

In nucleotides, the CDR3 is TGTGCCAGCAGTGAAGGAAAACAGGCCAAAGAGACCCAGTACTTC. Protein: CASSEGKQAKETQYF. The chain combines TRBV2 with TRBJ2-5; possible D gene TRBD1, 5 bases. Trimming removed 1 base from V and 3 bases from J, with 12 bases in between. The CDR3 consists of 15 residues. The V gene's germline CDR1 is SNHLY and CDR2 FYNNEI.